A single sample is the source of the 22 T cell receptor beta chains below, sequenced in a study of T cells in Graves' hyperthyroidism and ophthalmopathy (dated by TCRdb to about 2019). Libraries came from multiplex PCR. Instrument used: Illumina HiSeq 2000. The TCR beta CDR3 regions were amplified from RNA transcripts. The TCR CDR3 was subjected to a first round of RT-PCR using the HTBI primer set and the Qiagen OneStep RT-PCR kit. TCRdb reprocessing: public reads trimmed at Q25 with fastp, clones called with MiXCR, in-frame beta chains kept. CDR3 protein duplicates are merged, each entry listing the most common genes and DNA. The sample table contains about 720,000 distinct CDR3 sequences; only one count was recorded for 16% of them. The ten largest clones take up about 8.4% of the sample. The sequencing input was blood. These TCRs come from a man between 18 and 35 years old with Graves' hyperthyroidism.

Comment on this clonotype: A much larger clonotype is one base distant, so this may be a read error. The chain carries TRBV7-9 and TRBJ2-7; tentatively, D is TRBD1 (6 bases). The J call is in doubt because the DNA end fits TRBJ2-1 better. The CDR3 has 14 residues. Germline V gives CDR1 SEHNR, CDR2 FQNEAQ (reference sequence). The CDR3 DNA reads as TGTGCCAGCAGCCCCAGGGGATCTGCCTACGAGCAGTTCTTC. Amino acids: CASSPRGSAYEQFF.

This clonotype has at least ten counts. The chain employs TRBV28 and TRBJ1-5; D possibly corresponds to TRBD1 (5 bases). V lost 6 bases, J lost 1 base, and 13 bases lay in between. The germline CDR1 and CDR2 sequences are MDHEN and SYDVKM. The CDR3 totals 15 residues. The CDR3 DNA reads as TGTGCCAGCAGCCCCGTGACAGAGAGCAATCAGCCCCAGCATTTT. Protein product: CASSPVTESNQPQHF.

Only a few counts were recorded for this clonotype. This chain uses TRBV18 with TRBJ2-3; D is unresolved. The CDR3 runs to 16 residues. V lost 3 bases to trimming and J lost 2 bases, with 15 bases between them. Germline CDR1 KGHSH, CDR2 LQKENI. The CDR3 here is CASSPMDGQLTDTQYF. The DNA for the CDR3 is TGTGCCAGCTCACCTATGGACGGTCAACTCACAGATACGCAGTATTTT.

The sample holds a few counts of this clonotype. This rearrangement joins TRBV20-1 to TRBJ2-3; D uncertain. V dropped 0 bases and J dropped 3 bases, with 13 bases sitting between them. Germline V gene lookup returns CDR1 DFQATT and CDR2 SNEGSKA (reference sequence). CDR3 size: 15 residues. The CDR3 nucleotides read TGCAGTGCTAGAGACCCTAGGGTCAATACAGATACGCAGTATTTT. This encodes CSARDPRVNTDTQYF.

This chain connects TRBV6-2 or TRBV6-3 to TRBJ1-6, with D possibly being TRBD1 (5 bases). This CDR3 is built from 16 residues. Per germline, CDR1 MNHEY and CDR2 SVGEGT. Trimming took off 3 bases at V and 8 bases at J, with 17 bases between the two ends. The CDR3 region has the DNA TGTGCCAGCAGTTATACAGCTTCGGGACCGGATTCACCCCTCCACTTT. It specifies CASSYTASGPDSPLHF.

The table lists this clonotype with a few counts. This sequence joins TRBV11-2 and TRBJ2-2, with TRBD2 matching over 11 bases. CDR3 length: 21 amino acids. Per germline, CDR1 SGHAT and CDR2 FQNNGV. V shed 6 bases, J shed 0 bases, and the junction held 18 bases outside the gene matches. The CDR3 DNA is TGTGCCAGCAGTCAATTAGGACAGAAGGGACTAGCGGAAGCGAACACCGGGGAGCTGTTTTTT. It is translated as CASSQLGQKGLAEANTGELFF. Supplemented by reference TRBV11-2 and TRBJ2-2, the full variable domain reads EAGVAQSPRYKIIEKRQSVAFWCNPISGHATLYWYQQILGQGPKLLIQFQNNGVVDDSQLPKDRFSAERLKGVDSTLKIQPAKLEDSAVYLCASSQLGQKGLAEANTGELFFGEGSRLTVL.

In its sample, this clonotype was seen a few times. The chain carries TRBV27 and TRBJ2-2, with 8 bases lining up with TRBD2. The CDR3 has 16 amino acids. V shed 3 bases and J 1 base; nucleotides not matched to a gene: 4. CDR1 and CDR2 from the germline V gene are MNHEY and SMNVEV (reference sequence). In DNA, the CDR3 is TGTGCCAGCAGTTTTAAGAGCGGGAGGAACACCGGGGAGCTGTTTTTT. Translating gives CASSFKSGRNTGELFF.

The chain uses TRBV28 and TRBJ2-7; perhaps D is TRBD1 or TRBD2 (5 bases each). From germline, CDR1 is MDHEN and CDR2 SYDVKM. Trimming left V 2 bases short and J 11 bases short, with 10 bases between. CDR3 length: 11 residues. CDR3 nucleotides: TGTGCCAGCAGTTTAGGGGGAGAGGAGTACTTC. The encoded protein is CASSLGGEEYF. The full variable domain, rest sourced from reference TRBV28 and TRBJ2-7, is DVKVTQSSRYLVKRTGEKVFLECVQDMDHENMFWYRQDPGLGLRLIYFSYDVKMKEKGDIPEGYSVSREKKERFSLILESASTNQTSMYLCASSLGGEEYFGPGTRLTVT.

This clonotype showed up just a few times. The chain joins TRBV12-5 to TRBJ2-1, with 10 bases identical to TRBD2. V shed 2 bases, J shed 0 bases, and the junction held 16 bases outside the gene matches. The CDR3 runs 21 residues. Per germline, CDR1 LGHNT and CDR2 FRNRAP. The CDR3 coding sequence is TGTGCTAGTGGTTTGACCTCCCCGAGACTAGCGGGTCGGAGCTCCTACAATGAGCAGTTCTTC. It yields the protein CASGLTSPRLAGRSSYNEQFF.

This clonotype has a count of ten or more. The chain is built from TRBV11-2 and TRBJ2-2, with 14 bases fitting TRBD2. Trimming took 5 bases from V and 6 from J; bases not matched to a gene: 11. The CDR3 totals 18 residues. CDR1 SGHAT and CDR2 FQNNGV come from the germline V gene. The CDR3 DNA reads TGTGCCAGCAGCCTGGGACTAGCGGGAGTGTCACAGTCCGGGGAGCTGTTTTTT. Amino acid sequence: CASSLGLAGVSQSGELFF.

For this clonotype: One end of the junction fails to match germline, which may point to a read error. V gene TRBV29-1 combines with J gene TRBJ1-1, with D unclear. The CDR3 extends over 13 amino acids. The germline gives CDR1 SQVTM, CDR2 ANQGSEA. The CDR3 sequence: CSTLGGTNTEAFF. The CDR3 nucleotides read TGCAGCACCTTGGGTGGCACCAACACTGAGGCTTTCTTT.

The rearrangement links TRBV7-9 to TRBJ2-7; TRBD2 matches 10 bases. The germline CDR1 and CDR2 sequences are SEHNR and FQNEAQ (reference sequence). J gave up 3 bases and V 1 base, and 6 bases lay outside the gene matches. CDR3 length: 16 residues. This CDR3 is CASSLEAGGTNYEQYF. DNA of the CDR3: TGTGCCAGCAGCTTAGAAGCGGGAGGGACCAACTACGAGCAGTACTTC.

This clonotype was counted only a few times. The CDR3 sequence: CSARDFGGRGDEQFF. The CDR3 region has the DNA TGCAGTGCTAGAGATTTCGGCGGGAGGGGCGATGAGCAGTTCTTC. The chain uses TRBV20-1 and TRBJ2-1; TRBD2 matches at 9 bases. V was clipped by 0 bases and J by 8 bases; unmatched bases: 8. CDR1 is DFQATT, CDR2 SNEGSKA, per germline (reference sequence). The CDR3 contains 15 residues.

This clonotype was observed a handful of times. The V call is TRBV29-1, the J call TRBJ1-5, with D maybe TRBD1 (5 bases). Germline CDR1 SQVTM, CDR2 ANQGSEA. Trimming pared 4 bases from V and 4 bases from J, leaving 11 bases between. The CDR3 is 13 residues long. In nucleotides, the CDR3 is TGCAGCGTTGGGGGGACCGGGAATCAGCCCCAGCATTTT. Its translation is CSVGGTGNQPQHF.

This clonotype was recorded only once. The chain is built from TRBV12-3 or TRBV12-4 and TRBJ2-3; D is unclear. This CDR3 is 14 amino acids long. Trimming removed 5 bases at V and 0 bases at J, with 9 bases between. The CDR3 bases are TGTGCCAGCAGTCACAGTTCTAGCACAGATACGCAGTATTTT. Its protein is CASSHSSSTDTQYF.

This clonotype was observed a few times. The genes are TRBV4-2 and TRBJ2-1, with unresolved D. CDR1 is LGHNA, CDR2 YNFKEQ, per germline. V was pared by 0 bases and J by 10 bases, with 10 bases between. There are 13 residues in the CDR3. In DNA form, the CDR3 reads TGTGCCAGCAGCCAAGATGGGGTTGGCGAGCAGTTCTTC. Translating gives CASSQDGVGEQFF.

This clonotype was counted a few times. The rearrangement joins TRBV29-1 to TRBJ2-1; no clear D. The V end lost 4 bases, the J end lost 6 bases, and 4 bases lay between the germline ends. Germline CDR1 reads SQVTM; CDR2 reads ANQGSEA. CDR3 length: 10 amino acids. The CDR3 sequence: CSVAPNEQFF. The CDR3 DNA reads as TGCAGCGTTGCACCCAATGAGCAGTTCTTC.

The gene calls are TRBV28 and TRBJ2-5, with a tentative D call TRBD2 (5 bases). V lost 5 bases and J lost 4, with 14 bases in between. CDR3 size: 14 residues. In germline, CDR1 is MDHEN, CDR2 SYDVKM. The CDR3 reads CASSPRGTTETQYF. CDR3 bases: TGTGCCAGCAGTCCCCGGGGAACGACAGAGACCCAGTACTTC. The complete variable domain, with remaining parts taken from reference TRBV28 and TRBJ2-5, reads DVKVTQSSRYLVKRTGEKVFLECVQDMDHENMFWYRQDPGLGLRLIYFSYDVKMKEKGDIPEGYSVSREKKERFSLILESASTNQTSMYLCASSPRGTTETQYFGPGTRLLVL.

This clonotype was recorded at least ten times. This chain links TRBV18 with TRBJ2-3; no clear D gene. Germline CDR1 is KGHSH and CDR2 is LQKENI. The CDR3 runs to 13 residues. Between the trimmed V and J ends, which lost 5 bases and 2 bases, there was a span of 8 bases. CDR3 coding DNA: TGTGCCAGCTCATCTCTTAACACAGATACGCAGTATTTT. This sequence encodes CASSSLNTDTQYF.

This clonotype was seen many times. The genes are TRBV6-2 or TRBV6-3 and TRBJ1-1, with D uncertain. Germline assignment: CDR1 MNHEY and CDR2 SVGEGT. Trimming left V 2 bases short and J 1 base short, with 5 bases between. This CDR3 comprises 13 residues. CDR3 bases: TGTGCCAGCAGTTACAGACAGAACACTGAAGCTTTCTTT. Translated: CASSYRQNTEAFF.

This clonotype has a count of ten or more. This chain connects TRBV7-3 to TRBJ2-3; unclear D gene. Germline V gene data show CDR1 as SGHTA and CDR2 as FQGTGA. The V gene lost 4 bases and the J gene lost 0 bases, with 8 bases spanning the gap. This CDR3 comprises 14 residues. The CDR3 DNA follows: TGTGCCAGCAGCTCCACACCCAGCACAGATACGCAGTATTTT. Translated, it gives CASSSTPSTDTQYF.

CDR3 bases: TGCGCCAGCAGCCAAGAGGGGTCTGAGCAGAAGCAGTTCTTC. It codes for CASSQEGSEQKQFF. The rearrangement uses TRBV4-1 and TRBJ2-1, with D uncertain. V lost 0 bases, J lost 11 bases, and 14 bases lay in between. The CDR3 is 14 residues long. CDR1 is MGHRA, CDR2 YSYEKL, per germline.